Below are 20 T cell receptor beta chains sequenced from a single sample in a study of T cell responses to AZD1222 COVID-19 vaccine (dated by TCRdb to the early 2020s). Libraries were built with the immunoSEQ multiplex PCR assay. Not all clones reach the TCRdb copy of this immuneACCESS table, which keeps in-frame sequences only. Checked studies attribute under half of the gap to unresolved V genes and leave the rest unexplained. The sample data list about 160,000 clones, and less than 95% of these were observed just once. The ten largest make up 1.3% of the sample. The sample's time point label, decoded: baseline before first vaccination. The source material was peripheral blood, sampled on day 0 of AZD1222 vaccination. These receptors all stem from an adult in good health.

The chain recombines TRBV15 with TRBJ1-1; D is undetermined. Trimming left V 1 base short and J 4 bases short, with 10 bases between. In germline, CDR1 is LNHNV, CDR2 YYDKDF (reference sequence). The CDR3 runs to 14 residues. This CDR3 reads CATSRVPGSTEAFF. DNA of the CDR3: TGTGCCACCAGCAGAGTCCCGGGGAGCACTGAAGCTTTCTTT.

The gene calls are TRBV18 and TRBJ1-1, with D unresolved. V was cut by 1 base and J by 4 bases, with 10 bases left in between. The CDR3 length is 14 residues. In germline, CDR1 is KGHSH, CDR2 LQKENI. The chain's CDR3 is CASSPLGPATEAFF. CDR3 coding DNA: TGTGCCAGCTCACCACTCGGGCCGGCCACTGAAGCTTTCTTT.

This sequence joins TRBV7-2 and TRBJ2-2; 10 bases agree with TRBD2. The trim removed 6 bases at V and 2 bases at J, leaving 6 bases unmatched. The CDR3 contains 16 residues. Germline-derived CDR1 and CDR2 are SGHTA and FQGNSA. This chain's CDR3 is CASRTLAGVNTGELFF. The CDR3 DNA follows: TGTGCCAGCAGGACCCTAGCGGGAGTCAACACCGGGGAGCTGTTTTTT. Full variable domain (remainder filled in from reference TRBV7-2 and TRBJ2-2): GAGVSQSPSNKVTEKGKDVELRCDPISGHTALYWYRQSLGQGLEFLIYFQGNSAPDKSGLPSDRFSAERTGGSVSTLTIQRTQQEDSAVYLCASRTLAGVNTGELFFGEGSRLTVL.

The chain combines TRBV11-2 with TRBJ1-5; D unresolved. Between the trimmed V and J ends, which lost 4 bases and 0 bases, there was a span of 4 bases. CDR1 and CDR2 (germline): SGHAT, FQNNGV. CDR3 length: 13 amino acids. The CDR3 coding sequence is TGTGCCAGCAGCTATAATAGCAATCAGCCCCAGCATTTT. It translates to CASSYNSNQPQHF.

This chain uses TRBV18 with TRBJ1-2, with D tentatively TRBD1 (6 bases). Germline V CDR1 and CDR2: KGHSH, LQKENI. The CDR3 totals 14 residues. Trimming left V 3 bases short and J 7 bases short, with 15 bases between. The CDR3 DNA reads TGTGCCAGCTCACCGGAGGACAGCCGGGCTGGCTACACCTTC. The encoded protein is CASSPEDSRAGYTF.

Only one count was recorded for this clone. This chain links TRBV7-9 with TRBJ1-6, with D maybe TRBD1 (5 bases). The CDR3 has 16 residues. Germline CDR1 reads SEHNR; CDR2 reads FQNEAQ (reference sequence). Trimming left V 5 bases short and J 7 bases short, with 18 bases between. CDR3 nucleotides: TGTGCCAGCAGCCCGAGTCAGGGAGGATTAAATTCACCCCTCCACTTT. As protein: CASSPSQGGLNSPLHF. The complete variable domain, with remaining parts taken from reference TRBV7-9 and TRBJ1-6, reads DTGVSQNPRHKITKRGQNVTFRCDPISEHNRLYWYRQTLGQGPEFLTYFQNEAQLEKSRLLSDRFSAERPKGSFSTLEIQRTEQGDSAMYLCASSPSQGGLNSPLHFGNGTRLTVT.

This sequence joins TRBV5-5 and TRBJ2-3; a possible D gene is TRBD2 (6 bases). Per germline, CDR1 SGHKS and CDR2 YYEKEE (reference sequence). The V end was cut by 4 bases, the J end by 5 bases, with 8 bases between. CDR3 size: 12 residues. The CDR3 loop is CASSREEDTQYF. The CDR3 DNA follows: TGTGCCAGCAGCAGGGAGGAAGATACGCAGTATTTT.

V gene TRBV4-1 combines with J gene TRBJ1-2; perhaps TRBD1 as D (5 bases). Germline CDR1 is MGHRA and CDR2 is YSYEKL. The CDR3 runs to 13 residues. V lost 1 base to trimming and J lost 4 bases, with 7 bases between them. CDR3 protein: CASSQVGGYGYTF. The DNA for the CDR3 is TGCGCCAGCAGCCAAGTCGGGGGCTATGGCTACACCTTC.

The V gene is TRBV2, the J gene TRBJ2-7; no reliable D call. Trimming took 6 bases from V and 1 from J, leaving 7 bases between them. Germline CDR1 SNHLY, CDR2 FYNNEI. The CDR3 loop spans 12 amino acids. The CDR3 sequence: CASSRRSYEQYV. CDR3 in DNA: TGTGCCAGCAGCCGTAGGTCCTACGAGCAGTACGTC.

V gene TRBV7-3 combines with J gene TRBJ2-3, with no clear D. Germline values: CDR1 SGHTA, CDR2 FQGTGA. The CDR3 covers 15 residues. V dropped 2 bases and J dropped 6 bases, with 15 bases sitting between them. The CDR3 sequence is CASSLLAEPLDTQYF. Written as DNA, the CDR3 is TGTGCCAGCAGCTTATTGGCGGAGCCCCTTGATACGCAGTATTTT.

The chain uses TRBV7-2 and TRBJ2-4; tentative D call: TRBD2 (6 bases). Trimming took 1 base from V and 8 from J, leaving 12 bases between them. The CDR3 covers 14 residues. The germline gives CDR1 SGHTA, CDR2 FQGNSA. Written as DNA, the CDR3 is TGTGCCAGCAGCTTAGAACTAGCCCGGGACATTCAGTACTTC. Protein product: CASSLELARDIQYF.

The V call is TRBV28, the J call TRBJ1-2; unclear D gene. Trimming took 6 bases from V and 4 from J, leaving 9 bases between them. This CDR3 spans 12 amino acids. Germline CDR1 is MDHEN and CDR2 is SYDVKM. CDR3 loop: CASSRQSYGYTF. DNA for the CDR3: TGTGCCAGCAGCCGCCAGAGCTATGGCTACACCTTC.

This chain uses TRBV7-2 with TRBJ1-5; weak D call: TRBD1 (6 bases). The germline V and J ends were trimmed by 4 bases and 6 bases, with 16 bases remaining between them. The germline gives CDR1 SGHTA, CDR2 FQGNSA. The CDR3 covers 15 residues. The DNA of the CDR3 is TGTGCCAGCAGCTCTAGCGCCGGGGGCAGTCAGCCCCAGCATTTT. Protein sequence: CASSSSAGGSQPQHF.

This rearrangement joins TRBV10-3 to TRBJ1-1; the match to TRBD1 covers 10 bases. The CDR3 covers 12 residues. In germline, CDR1 is ENHRY, CDR2 SYGVKD. The trim removed 2 bases at V and 10 bases at J, leaving 1 base unmatched. CDR3 DNA: TGTGCCATCAGTGAGAGGGACAGGGGAGCTTTCTTT. As protein: CAISERDRGAFF.

V and J are TRBV6-5 and TRBJ1-1, with D possibly matching TRBD1 (6 bases). Between the trimmed V and J ends, which lost 8 bases and 1 base, there was a span of 14 bases. This CDR3 has 14 amino acids. The germline CDR1 and CDR2 sequences are MNHEY and SVGAGI. The CDR3 sequence: CASRRQAGNTEAFF. Written as DNA, the CDR3 is TGTGCCAGCCGAAGACAGGCCGGGAACACTGAAGCTTTCTTT.

V usage is TRBV2 and J usage is TRBJ1-1; no clear D. V was shortened by 4 bases and J by 4 bases, with 10 bases between the two germline ends. Germline V CDR1 and CDR2: SNHLY, FYNNEI. The CDR3 contains 13 residues. The CDR3 sequence: CASSGSKGTEAFF. The CDR3, as DNA: TGTGCCAGCAGTGGGAGTAAGGGCACTGAAGCTTTCTTT.

The chain employs TRBV7-6 and TRBJ2-7, with 15 nucleotides matching TRBD2. With V trimmed by 5 bases and J by 5 bases, 13 bases remained unmatched. The CDR3 loop spans 18 amino acids. Germline CDR1 reads SGHVS; CDR2 reads FNYEAQ. CDR3 amino acids: CASSPGTSGGPGVHEQYV. In DNA, the CDR3 is TGTGCCAGCAGCCCCGGGACTAGCGGGGGGCCTGGGGTCCACGAGCAGTACGTC.

V and J are TRBV6-5 and TRBJ2-1; D gene unclear. Germline-derived CDR1 and CDR2 are MNHEY and SVGAGI. Trimming removed 4 bases from V and 1 base from J, with 11 bases in between. This CDR3 is 15 amino acids long. CDR3 sequence: CASSWSRRSYNEQFF. CDR3 nucleotides: TGTGCCAGCAGTTGGAGTCGCCGTTCCTACAATGAGCAGTTCTTC.

The chain has TRBV28 and TRBJ1-2; D ambiguous. V dropped 7 bases and J dropped 7 bases, with 22 bases sitting between them. This CDR3 is 15 amino acids long. Germline V gene data show CDR1 as MDHEN and CDR2 as SYDVKM. As DNA, the CDR3 is TGTGCCAGCACCCCTCGGTTTGGCGAGAGCTTTGGCTACACCTTC. Translated, it gives CASTPRFGESFGYTF.

The rearrangement uses TRBV6-5 and TRBJ2-4; possible D gene TRBD1, 6 bases. The CDR3 length is 15 residues. From germline, CDR1 is MNHEY and CDR2 SVGAGI. V was shortened by 7 bases and J by 0 bases, with 13 bases between the two germline ends. CDR3 residues: CASNPDRTAKNIQYF. In nucleotides, the CDR3 is TGTGCCAGCAATCCAGACAGGACAGCCAAAAACATTCAGTACTTC.